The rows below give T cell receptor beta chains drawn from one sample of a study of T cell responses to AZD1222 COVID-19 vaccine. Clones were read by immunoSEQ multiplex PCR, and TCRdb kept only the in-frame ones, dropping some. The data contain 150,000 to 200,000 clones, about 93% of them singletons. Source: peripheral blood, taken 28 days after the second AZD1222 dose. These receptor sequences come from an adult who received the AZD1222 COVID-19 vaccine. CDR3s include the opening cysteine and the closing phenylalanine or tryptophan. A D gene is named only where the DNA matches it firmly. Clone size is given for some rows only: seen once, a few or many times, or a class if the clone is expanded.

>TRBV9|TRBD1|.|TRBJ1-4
CASSVGDRESEKLFF
TGTGCCAGCAGCGTAGGGGACAGGGAGAGTGAAAAACTGTTTTTT
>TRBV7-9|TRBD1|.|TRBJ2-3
CASSSWTGGAFLRQYF
TGTGCCAGCAGCTCCTGGACAGGGGGCGCGTTTTTAAGGCAGTATTTT
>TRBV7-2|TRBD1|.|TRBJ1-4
CASSRPGGKLFF
TGTGCCAGCAGCCGACCAGGGGGAAAACTGTTTTTT
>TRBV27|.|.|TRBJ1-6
CASSLDSLYNSPLHF
TGTGCCAGCAGTCTCGACAGCCTCTATAATTCACCCCTCCACTTT
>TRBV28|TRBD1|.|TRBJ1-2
CATRSTGTGFYGYTF
TGTGCCACCAGAAGTACCGGGACAGGGTTCTATGGCTACACCTTC
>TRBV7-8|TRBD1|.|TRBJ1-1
CASSANQGALTEAFF
TGTGCCAGCAGCGCAAATCAGGGGGCTTTGACTGAAGCTTTCTTT
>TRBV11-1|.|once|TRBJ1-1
CASSLEGNTEAFF
TGTGCCAGCAGCTTAGAGGGGAACACTGAAGCTTTCTTT
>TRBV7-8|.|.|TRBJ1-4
CASSLVGEKLFF
TGTGCCAGCAGCTTAGTCGGTGAAAAACTGTTTTTT
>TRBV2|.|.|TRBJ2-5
CASIPRDFWGAGETQYF
TGTGCCAGCATTCCCCGAGATTTTTGGGGGGCTGGGGAGACCCAGTACTTC
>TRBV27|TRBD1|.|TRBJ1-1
CASSTTGTAPIEAFF
TGTGCCAGCAGTACAACCGGGACAGCACCAATTGAAGCTTTCTTT
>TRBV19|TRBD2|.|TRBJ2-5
CASSIGGAGAETQYF
TGTGCCAGTAGTATCGGGGGGGCAGGGGCAGAGACCCAGTACTTC
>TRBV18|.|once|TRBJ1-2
CASALGYGYTF
TGTGCCAGCGCCCTAGGTTATGGCTACACCTTC
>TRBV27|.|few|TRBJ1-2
CASTKLGQTTYGYTF
TGTGCCAGCACCAAATTGGGGCAGACGACCTATGGCTACACCTTC
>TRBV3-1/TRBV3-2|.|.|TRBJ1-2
CASSQGPRGGYTF
TGTGCCAGCAGCCAAGGCCCCCGAGGTGGCTACACCTTC
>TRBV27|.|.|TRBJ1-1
CASSLRRSTEAFF
TGTGCCAGCAGTTTAAGGAGGAGCACTGAAGCTTTCTTT
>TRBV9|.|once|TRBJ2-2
CASSRQGPGELFF
TGTGCCAGCAGCCGCCAAGGCCCCGGGGAGCTGTTTTTT
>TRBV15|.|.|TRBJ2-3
CATSIGGQADTQYF
TGTGCCACCAGCATCGGGGGGCAGGCAGATACGCAGTATTTT
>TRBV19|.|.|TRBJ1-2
CASSLHGRPDSYTF
TGTGCCAGTAGTCTTCACGGACGCCCCGATAGCTACACCTTC
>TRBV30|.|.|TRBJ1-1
CACYRGDTEAFF
TGTGCCTGTTACAGAGGGGATACTGAAGCTTTCTTT
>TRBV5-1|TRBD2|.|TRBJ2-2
CASRVLKSGGPPTGELFF
TGCGCCAGCAGGGTGCTAAAAAGCGGGGGGCCACCTACCGGGGAGCTGTTTTTT
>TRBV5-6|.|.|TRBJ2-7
CASLGGGGPYEQYF
TGTGCCAGCTTAGGGGGAGGGGGTCCCTACGAGCAGTACTTC
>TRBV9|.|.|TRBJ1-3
CASSGTGKGPGNTIYF
TGTGCCAGCAGCGGAACAGGGAAGGGGCCAGGAAACACCATATATTTT
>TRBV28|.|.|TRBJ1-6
CASSFRGFSPLHF
TGTGCCAGCAGTTTTCGGGGGTTTTCACCCCTCCACTTT
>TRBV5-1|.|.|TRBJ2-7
CASSLRTSSYEQYF
TGCGCCAGCAGTTTACGGACGAGCTCCTACGAGCAGTACTTC
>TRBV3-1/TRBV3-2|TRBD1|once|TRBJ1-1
CASSPAGTGGTEAFF
TGTGCCAGCAGCCCGGCCGGGACAGGGGGTACTGAAGCTTTCTTT
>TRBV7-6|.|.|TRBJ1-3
CASSPSSSGNTIYF
TGTGCCAGCAGTCCCTCTAGCTCTGGAAACACCATATATTTT
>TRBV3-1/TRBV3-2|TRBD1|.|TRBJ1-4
CASSQGAGGNEKLFF
TGTGCCAGCAGCCAAGGCGCAGGGGGGAATGAAAAACTGTTTTTT
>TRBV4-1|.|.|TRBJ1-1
CASSPQERGSTEAFF
TGCGCCAGCAGCCCACAAGAAAGGGGTTCCACTGAAGCTTTCTTT
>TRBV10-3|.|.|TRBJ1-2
CAISEAGHYGYTF
TGTGCCATCAGTGAGGCGGGGCACTATGGCTACACCTTC
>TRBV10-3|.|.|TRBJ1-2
CAITGLYGYTF
TGTGCCATCACCGGACTCTATGGCTACACCTTC
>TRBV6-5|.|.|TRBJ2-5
CASTRDGQETQYF
TGTGCCAGCACAAGGGACGGCCAAGAGACCCAGTACTTC
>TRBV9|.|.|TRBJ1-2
CASSLSSYGYTF
TGTGCCAGCAGCCTAAGCAGCTATGGCTACACCTTC
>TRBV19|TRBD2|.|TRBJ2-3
CASSILLAGGNTQYF
TGTGCCAGTAGTATTCTGCTTGCGGGGGGCAATACGCAGTATTTT
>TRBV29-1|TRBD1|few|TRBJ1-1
CSVSPDRGTEAFF
TGCAGCGTTTCCCCGGACAGGGGGACTGAAGCTTTCTTT
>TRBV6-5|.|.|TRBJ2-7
CASGGTPKYEQYF
TGTGCCAGCGGGGGAACTCCTAAGTACGAGCAGTACTTC
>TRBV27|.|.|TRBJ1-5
CASRPGGNQPQHF
TGTGCCAGCAGACCGGGGGGGAATCAGCCCCAGCATTTT
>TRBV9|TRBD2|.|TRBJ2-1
CASTPSGGRDNEQFF
TGTGCCAGCACACCTAGCGGGGGGAGGGACAATGAGCAGTTCTTC
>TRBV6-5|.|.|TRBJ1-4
CASRRSTGVNEKLFF
TGTGCCAGCAGGCGGTCTACAGGCGTTAATGAAAAACTGTTTTTT
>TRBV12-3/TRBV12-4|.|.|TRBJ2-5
CASSLSGVETQYF
TGTGCCAGCAGTTTAAGTGGTGTTGAGACCCAGTACTTC
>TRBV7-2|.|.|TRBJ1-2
CASILGDNYGYTF
TGTGCCAGCATCTTAGGAGATAACTATGGCTACACCTTC
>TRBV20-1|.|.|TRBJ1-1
CSARQVTEAFF
TGCAGTGCTAGACAGGTCACTGAAGCTTTCTTT
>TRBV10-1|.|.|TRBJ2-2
CASSERWFTGELFF
TGCGCCAGCAGTGAGAGGTGGTTCACCGGGGAGCTGTTTTTT
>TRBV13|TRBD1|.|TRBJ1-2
CASSLVGTGEYGYTF
TGTGCCAGCAGCTTAGTAGGGACAGGGGAATATGGCTACACCTTC
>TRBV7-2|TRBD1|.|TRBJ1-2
CASSLADRDGYGYTF
TGTGCCAGCAGCTTAGCTGACAGGGACGGTTATGGCTACACCTTC
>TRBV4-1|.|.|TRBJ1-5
CASSLTPFNQPQHF
TGCGCCAGCAGCCTAACCCCATTTAACCAGCCCCAGCATTTT
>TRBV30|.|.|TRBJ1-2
CAWSKDNYGYTF
TGTGCCTGGAGTAAGGATAACTATGGCTACACCTTC